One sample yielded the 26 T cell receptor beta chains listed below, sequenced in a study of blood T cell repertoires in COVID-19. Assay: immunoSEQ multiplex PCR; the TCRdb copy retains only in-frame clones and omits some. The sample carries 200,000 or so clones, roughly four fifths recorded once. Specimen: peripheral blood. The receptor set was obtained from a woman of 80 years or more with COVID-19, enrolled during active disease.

The CDR3 coding sequence is TGTGCCAGCAGTTATTTTCCGAGACAAAGTATCTATGGCTACACCTTC. Amino acids: CASSYFPRQSIYGYTF. V is TRBV6-5 and J is TRBJ1-2; D unclear. Trimming shortened V by 3 bases and J by 4 bases, and 18 bases separated the two germline ends. Germline values: CDR1 MNHEY, CDR2 SVGAGI. This CDR3 is 16 amino acids long.

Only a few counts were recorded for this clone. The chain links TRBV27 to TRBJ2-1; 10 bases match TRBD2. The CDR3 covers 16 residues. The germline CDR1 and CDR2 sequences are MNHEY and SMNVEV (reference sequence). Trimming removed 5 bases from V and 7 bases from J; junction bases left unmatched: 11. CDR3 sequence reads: CASSPQAGGPRNEQFF. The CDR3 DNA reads TGTGCCAGCAGTCCCCAAGCGGGAGGGCCGAGGAATGAGCAGTTCTTC.

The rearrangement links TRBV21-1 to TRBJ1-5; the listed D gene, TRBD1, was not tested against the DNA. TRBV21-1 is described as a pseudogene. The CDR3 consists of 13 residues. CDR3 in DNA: TGTGCCAGCATAACAGGGGTCCATCAGCCCCAGCATTTT. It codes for CASITGVHQPQHF.

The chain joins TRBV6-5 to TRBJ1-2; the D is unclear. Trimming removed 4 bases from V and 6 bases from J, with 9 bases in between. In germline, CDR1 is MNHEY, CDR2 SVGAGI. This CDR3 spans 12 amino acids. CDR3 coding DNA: TGTGCCAGCAGTTCCCCTCTTGATGGCTACACCTTC. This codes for CASSSPLDGYTF.

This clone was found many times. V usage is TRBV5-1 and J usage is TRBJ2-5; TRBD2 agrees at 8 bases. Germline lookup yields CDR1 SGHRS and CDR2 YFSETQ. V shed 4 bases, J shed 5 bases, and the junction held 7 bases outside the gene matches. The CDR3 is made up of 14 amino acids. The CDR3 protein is CASSLGTSDETQYF. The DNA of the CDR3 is TGCGCCAGCAGCCTAGGGACTAGTGATGAGACCCAGTACTTC. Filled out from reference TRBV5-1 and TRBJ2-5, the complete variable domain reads KAGVTQTPRYLIKTRGQQVTLSCSPISGHRSVSWYQQTPGQGLQFLFEYFSETQRNKGNFPGRFSGRQFSNSRSEMNVSTLELGDSALYLCASSLGTSDETQYFGPGTRLLVL.

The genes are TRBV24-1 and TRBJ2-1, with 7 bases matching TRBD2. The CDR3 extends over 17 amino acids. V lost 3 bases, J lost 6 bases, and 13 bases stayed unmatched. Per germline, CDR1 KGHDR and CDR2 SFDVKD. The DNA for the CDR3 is TGTGCCACCAGTGATGACCCGAGCGGGACCCCCCCCAATGAGCAGTTCTTC. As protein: CATSDDPSGTPPNEQFF.

The CDR3: CASSLWPPGTEAFF. CDR3 DNA: TGCGCCAGCAGCCTCTGGCCCCCGGGCACTGAAGCTTTCTTT. V and J are TRBV4-1 and TRBJ1-1; the D is unclear. CDR1 is MGHRA, CDR2 YSYEKL, per germline. V lost 4 bases and J lost 4, with 13 bases in between. The CDR3 length is 14 residues.

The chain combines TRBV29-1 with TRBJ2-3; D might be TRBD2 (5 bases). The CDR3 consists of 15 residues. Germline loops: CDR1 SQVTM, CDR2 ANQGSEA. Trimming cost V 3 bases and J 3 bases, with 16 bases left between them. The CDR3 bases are TGCAGCGTTGAGGGTCCGATCCGGGGTACAGATACGCAGTATTTT. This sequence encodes CSVEGPIRGTDTQYF.

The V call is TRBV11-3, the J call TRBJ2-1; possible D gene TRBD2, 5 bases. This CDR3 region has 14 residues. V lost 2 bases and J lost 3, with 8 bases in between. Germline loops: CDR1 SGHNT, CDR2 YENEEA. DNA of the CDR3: TGTGCCAGCAGCTTACGAGACTACTACAATGAGCAGTTCTTC. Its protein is CASSLRDYYNEQFF.

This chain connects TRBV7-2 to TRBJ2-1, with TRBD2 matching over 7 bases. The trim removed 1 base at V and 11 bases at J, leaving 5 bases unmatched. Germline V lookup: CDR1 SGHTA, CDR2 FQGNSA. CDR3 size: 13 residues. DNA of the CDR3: TGTGCCAGCAGCTTAGATGACGGGAGGAAGCAGTTCTTC. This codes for CASSLDDGRKQFF.

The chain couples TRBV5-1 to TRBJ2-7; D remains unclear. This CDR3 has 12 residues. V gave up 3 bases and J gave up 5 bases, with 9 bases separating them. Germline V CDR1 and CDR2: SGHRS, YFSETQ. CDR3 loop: CASSSNLNEQYF. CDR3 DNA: TGCGCCAGCAGCTCAAACTTAAACGAGCAGTACTTC.

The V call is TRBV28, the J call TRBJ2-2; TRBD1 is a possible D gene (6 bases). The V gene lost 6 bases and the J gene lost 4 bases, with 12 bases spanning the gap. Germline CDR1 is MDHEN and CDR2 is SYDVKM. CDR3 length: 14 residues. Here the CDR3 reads CASRQDRTTGELFF. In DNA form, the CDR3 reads TGTGCCAGCAGGCAAGACAGGACCACCGGGGAGCTGTTTTTT.

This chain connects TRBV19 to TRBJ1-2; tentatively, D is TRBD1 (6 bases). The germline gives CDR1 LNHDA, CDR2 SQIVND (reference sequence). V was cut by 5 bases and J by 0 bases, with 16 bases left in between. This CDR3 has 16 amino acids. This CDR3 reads CASSLSTGTPNYGYTF. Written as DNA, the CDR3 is TGTGCCAGTAGTCTATCGACAGGAACCCCTAACTATGGCTACACCTTC.

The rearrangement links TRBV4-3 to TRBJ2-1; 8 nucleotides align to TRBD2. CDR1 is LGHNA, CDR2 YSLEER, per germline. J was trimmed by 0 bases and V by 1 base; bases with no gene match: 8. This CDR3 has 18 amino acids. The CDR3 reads CASSQGFGGVSSYNEQFF. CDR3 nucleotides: TGCGCCAGCAGCCAAGGGTTCGGGGGGGTGAGCTCCTACAATGAGCAGTTCTTC.

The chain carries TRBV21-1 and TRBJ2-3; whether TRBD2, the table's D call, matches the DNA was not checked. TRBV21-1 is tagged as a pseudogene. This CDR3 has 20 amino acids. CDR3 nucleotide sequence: TGTGCCAGCAGCACTACCGGGACTAGCGGGAGATTAGCAGGCACAGATACGCAGTATTTT. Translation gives CASSTTGTSGRLAGTDTQYF.

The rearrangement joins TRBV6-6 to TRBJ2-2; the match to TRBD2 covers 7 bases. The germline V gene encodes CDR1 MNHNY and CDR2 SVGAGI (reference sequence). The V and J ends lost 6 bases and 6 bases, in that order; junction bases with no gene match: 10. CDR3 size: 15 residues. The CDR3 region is CASSPSGSLAGELFF. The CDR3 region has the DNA TGTGCCAGCAGCCCTAGCGGATCACTTGCCGGGGAGCTGTTTTTT.

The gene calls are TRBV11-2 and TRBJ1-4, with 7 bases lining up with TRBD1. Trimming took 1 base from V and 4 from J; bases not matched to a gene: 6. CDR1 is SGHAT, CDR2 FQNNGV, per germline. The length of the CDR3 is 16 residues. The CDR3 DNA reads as TGTGCCAGCAGCTTAGGGTTCGGACAGGTTAATGAAAAACTGTTTTTT. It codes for CASSLGFGQVNEKLFF.

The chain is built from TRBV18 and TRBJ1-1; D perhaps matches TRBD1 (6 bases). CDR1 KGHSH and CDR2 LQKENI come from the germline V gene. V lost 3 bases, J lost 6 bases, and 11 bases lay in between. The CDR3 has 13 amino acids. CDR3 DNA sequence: TGTGCCAGCTCACCCTTGAGACAGGCTGAAGCTTTCTTT. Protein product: CASSPLRQAEAFF.

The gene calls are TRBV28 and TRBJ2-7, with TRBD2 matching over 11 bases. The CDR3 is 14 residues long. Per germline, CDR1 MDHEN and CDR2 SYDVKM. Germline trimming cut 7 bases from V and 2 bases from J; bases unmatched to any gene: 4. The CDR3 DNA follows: TGTGCCAGCACTGGGACTAGCGGAGCCTACGAGCAGTACTTC. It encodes CASTGTSGAYEQYF.

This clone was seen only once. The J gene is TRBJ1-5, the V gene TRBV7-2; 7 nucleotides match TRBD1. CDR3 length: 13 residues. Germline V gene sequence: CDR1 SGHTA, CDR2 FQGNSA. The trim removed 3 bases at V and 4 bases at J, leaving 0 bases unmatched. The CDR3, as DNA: TGTGCCAGCAGCTTGACAGGGAATCAGCCCCAGCATTTT. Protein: CASSLTGNQPQHF.

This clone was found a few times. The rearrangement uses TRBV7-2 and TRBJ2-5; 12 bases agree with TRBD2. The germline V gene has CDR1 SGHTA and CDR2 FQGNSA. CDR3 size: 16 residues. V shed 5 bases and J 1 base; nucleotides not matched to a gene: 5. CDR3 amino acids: CASSHRLAGVQETQYF. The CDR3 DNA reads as TGTGCCAGCAGCCACCGACTAGCGGGGGTCCAAGAGACCCAGTACTTC.

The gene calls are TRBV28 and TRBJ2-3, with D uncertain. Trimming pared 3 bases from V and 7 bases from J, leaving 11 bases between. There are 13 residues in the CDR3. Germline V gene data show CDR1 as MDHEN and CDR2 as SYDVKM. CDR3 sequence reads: CASSFPSFHTQYF. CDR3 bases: TGTGCCAGCAGTTTTCCGAGTTTCCATACGCAGTATTTT.

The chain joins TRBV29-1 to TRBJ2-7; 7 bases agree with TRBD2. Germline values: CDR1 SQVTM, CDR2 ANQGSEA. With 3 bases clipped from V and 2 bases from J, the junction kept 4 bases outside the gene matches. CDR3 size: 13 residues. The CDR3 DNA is TGCAGCGTTGAGCCTAGCGGCGCCTACGAGCAGTACTTC. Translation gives CSVEPSGAYEQYF.

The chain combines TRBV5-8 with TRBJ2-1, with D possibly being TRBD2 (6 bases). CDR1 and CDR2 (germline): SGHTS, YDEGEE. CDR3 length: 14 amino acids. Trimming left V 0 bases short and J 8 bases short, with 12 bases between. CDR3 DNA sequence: TGTGCCAGCAGCTTGGGAGCCGGCGGGGATGAGCAGTTCTTC. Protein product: CASSLGAGGDEQFF.

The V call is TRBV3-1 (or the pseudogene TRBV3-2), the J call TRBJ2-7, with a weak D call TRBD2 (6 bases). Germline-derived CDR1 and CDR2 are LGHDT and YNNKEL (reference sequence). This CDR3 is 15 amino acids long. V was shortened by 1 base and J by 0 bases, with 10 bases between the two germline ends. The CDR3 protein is CASSQGRDFSYEQYF. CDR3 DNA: TGTGCCAGCAGCCAAGGCCGGGACTTCTCCTACGAGCAGTACTTC.

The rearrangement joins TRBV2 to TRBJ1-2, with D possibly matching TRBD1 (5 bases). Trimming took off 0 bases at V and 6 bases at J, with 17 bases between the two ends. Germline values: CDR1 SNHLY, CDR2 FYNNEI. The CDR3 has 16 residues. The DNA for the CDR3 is TGTGCCAGCAGTGAAGCGCTTGGGGGGAACTGGGATGGCTACACCTTC. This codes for CASSEALGGNWDGYTF. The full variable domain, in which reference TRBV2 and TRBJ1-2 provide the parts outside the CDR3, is EPEVTQTPSHQVTQMGQEVILRCVPISNHLYFYWYRQILGQKVEFLVSFYNNEISEKSEIFDDQFSVERPDGSNFTLKIRSTKLEDSAMYFCASSEALGGNWDGYTFGSGTRLTVV.